The 14 T cell receptor beta chains below all came from one sample that was sequenced in a study of blood T cell repertoires in COVID-19. TCRdb's copy holds only in-frame clones and misses some; the assay was immunoSEQ multiplex PCR. The repertoire holds about 670,000 clones, around 89% seen once, with approximately 0.25% in the top ten. Material: peripheral blood. The receptors originated from a woman between 18 and 29 years old with acute or convalescent COVID-19.

This clone was seen just once. The chain has TRBV25-1 and TRBJ2-2; D is possibly TRBD2 (6 bases). This CDR3 has 15 amino acids. Germline loops: CDR1 MGHDK, CDR2 SYGVNS. Deletions cut 3 bases from V and 3 bases from J, with 11 bases between. CDR3 coding DNA: TGTGCCAGCAGTGATTGGGACTCCTACACCGGGGAGCTGTTTTTT. It encodes CASSDWDSYTGELFF.

The rearrangement links TRBV6-5 to TRBJ2-2; perhaps TRBD1 as D (6 bases). The germline V and J ends were trimmed by 11 bases and 5 bases, with 21 bases remaining between them. Germline values: CDR1 MNHEY, CDR2 SVGAGI. The CDR3 covers 15 residues. Here the CDR3 reads CAGTRTEFVTGELFF. The CDR3 DNA is TGTGCCGGCACCAGGACAGAGTTTGTGACCGGGGAGCTGTTTTTT.

The chain is built from TRBV18 and TRBJ2-1; 10 bases agree with TRBD2. The trim removed 3 bases at V and 5 bases at J, leaving 7 bases unmatched. The CDR3 contains 16 residues. The V gene's germline CDR1 is KGHSH and CDR2 LQKENI. The CDR3, as DNA: TGTGCCAGCTCACCTCCACTAGCGGGGTGGGACAATGAGCAGTTCTTC. Amino acids: CASSPPLAGWDNEQFF.

The V and J genes are TRBV27 and TRBJ2-7; 7 nucleotides align to TRBD1. The CDR3 is made up of 15 amino acids. V lost 5 bases and J lost 3; bases outside the gene matches: 10. The germline CDR1 and CDR2 sequences are MNHEY and SMNVEV (reference sequence). CDR3 in DNA: TGTGCCAGCAGTCTAGAGACAGGGAATGACTACGAGCAGTACTTC. Protein: CASSLETGNDYEQYF.

This clone was found once. J is TRBJ1-1 and V is TRBV3-1 (or the pseudogene TRBV3-2); D call uncertain. CDR3 length: 13 amino acids. V lost 0 bases to trimming and J lost 3 bases, with 5 bases between them. The germline V gene encodes CDR1 LGHDT and CDR2 YNNKEL (reference sequence). The CDR3 sequence is CASSQDVDTEAFF. The DNA of the CDR3 is TGTGCCAGCAGCCAAGATGTAGACACTGAAGCTTTCTTT.

V and J are TRBV30 and TRBJ2-3, with TRBD1 matching 8 bases. The V segment lost 3 bases and the J segment 7 bases; nucleotides outside the gene matches: 15. The CDR3 contains 16 residues. From germline, CDR1 is GTSNPN and CDR2 SVGIG (reference sequence). The CDR3 reads CAWSGLGGQVSHTQYF. The CDR3 coding sequence is TGTGCCTGGAGCGGGCTCGGGGGACAGGTCTCCCATACGCAGTATTTT.

V is TRBV9 and J is TRBJ1-1; D uncertain. Germline CDR1 and CDR2: SGDLS and YYNGEE. The V end was cut by 8 bases, the J end by 5 bases, with 19 bases between. This CDR3 is 14 amino acids long. The CDR3 here is CASSRVVGYTEAFF. DNA for the CDR3: TGTGCCAGTTCCCGGGTCGTGGGTTATACTGAAGCTTTCTTT.

This rearrangement joins TRBV24-1 to TRBJ1-1; D not resolved. Trimming left V 2 bases short and J 3 bases short, with 6 bases between. The length of the CDR3 is 13 residues. Germline CDR1 reads KGHDR; CDR2 reads SFDVKD. The CDR3 is CATSDSGHTEAFF. As DNA, the CDR3 is TGTGCCACCAGTGATTCAGGTCACACTGAAGCTTTCTTT.

The J gene is TRBJ1-5, the V gene TRBV6-1; D remains unclear. CDR3 length equals 14 residues. Between the trimmed V and J ends, which lost 2 bases and 4 bases, there was a span of 9 bases. Germline V CDR1 and CDR2: MNHNS, SASEGT. Here the CDR3 DNA reads TGTGCCAGCAGTGAATACGGGTTTAATCAGCCCCAGCATTTT. Amino acids: CASSEYGFNQPQHF.

The chain carries TRBV1 and TRBJ2-3; TRBD2, the D gene given by the table, was not confirmed from the DNA. TRBV1 is flagged as a pseudogene. This CDR3 comprises 15 residues. CDR3 DNA: TGCACCAGCAGCTGGGGACTAGCTGTTGCAGATACGCAGTATTTT. It specifies CTSSWGLAVADTQYF.

The chain uses TRBV5-1 and TRBJ1-6; no reliable D call. CDR3 length: 15 residues. V lost 1 base to trimming and J lost 5 bases, with 10 bases between them. CDR1 is SGHRS and CDR2 is YFSETQ in the germline V gene. CDR3 sequence (DNA): TGCGCCAGCAGCTTGCCAGCGACTGATAATTCACCCCTCCACTTT. Encoded protein: CASSLPATDNSPLHF. Full variable domain (rest looked up from reference TRBV5-1 and TRBJ1-6): KAGVTQTPRYLIKTRGQQVTLSCSPISGHRSVSWYQQTPGQGLQFLFEYFSETQRNKGNFPGRFSGRQFSNSRSEMNVSTLELGDSALYLCASSLPATDNSPLHFGNGTRLTVT.

The chain carries TRBV11-1 and TRBJ2-7, with 7 nucleotides matching TRBD1. Unmatched junction bases numbered 9, after V lost 4 bases and J lost 3 bases. Germline CDR1 and CDR2: SGHAT and FQDESV (reference sequence). This CDR3 spans 15 amino acids. The CDR3 DNA follows: TGTGCCAGCAGCTCTAACCGGGACAGTCTCTACGAGCAGTACTTC. It is translated as CASSSNRDSLYEQYF. The variable domain in full, with the rest retrieved from reference TRBV11-1 and TRBJ2-7, is EAEVAQSPRYKITEKSQAVAFWCDPISGHATLYWYRQILGQGPELLVQFQDESVVDDSQLPKDRFSAERLKGVDSTLKIQPAELGDSAMYLCASSSNRDSLYEQYFGPGTRLTVT.

This sequence joins TRBV11-2 and TRBJ2-1; D perhaps matches TRBD1 (6 bases). Trimming removed 5 bases from V and 10 bases from J, with 18 bases in between. Germline loops: CDR1 SGHAT, CDR2 FQNNGV. The CDR3 consists of 14 residues. The CDR3 DNA follows: TGTGCCAGCAGCCCCCTATCCCGGGACACAGAGCAGTTCTTC. It translates to CASSPLSRDTEQFF.

The chain uses TRBV19 and TRBJ2-7, with D possibly being TRBD1 (6 bases). The CDR3 contains 14 residues. Trimming removed 5 bases at V and 7 bases at J, with 18 bases between. Germline lookup yields CDR1 LNHDA and CDR2 SQIVND (reference sequence). CDR3 protein: CASSAIAPGEEQYF. The CDR3 DNA reads TGTGCCAGTAGTGCGATTGCCCCAGGGGAAGAGCAGTACTTC. The complete variable domain, with remaining parts taken from reference TRBV19 and TRBJ2-7, reads DGGITQSPKYLFRKEGQNVTLSCEQNLNHDAMYWYRQDPGQGLRLIYYSQIVNDFQKGDIAEGYSVSREKKESFPLTVTSAQKNPTAFYLCASSAIAPGEEQYFGPGTRLTVT.